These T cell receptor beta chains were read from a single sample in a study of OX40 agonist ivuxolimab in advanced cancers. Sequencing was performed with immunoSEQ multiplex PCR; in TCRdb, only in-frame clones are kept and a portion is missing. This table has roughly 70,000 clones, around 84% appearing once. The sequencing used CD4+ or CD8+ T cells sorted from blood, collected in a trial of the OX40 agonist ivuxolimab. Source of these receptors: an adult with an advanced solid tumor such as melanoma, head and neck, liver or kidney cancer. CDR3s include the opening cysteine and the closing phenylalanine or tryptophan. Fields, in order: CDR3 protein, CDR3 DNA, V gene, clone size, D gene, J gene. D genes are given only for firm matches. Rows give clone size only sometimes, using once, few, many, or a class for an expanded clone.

CASSMEGLNEQFF,TGTGCCAGTAGTATGGAGGGCCTAAATGAGCAGTTCTTC,TRBV19,.,.,TRBJ2-1
CASSPQGAGELFF,TGTGCCAGCAGCCCCCAGGGGGCCGGGGAGCTGTTTTTT,TRBV7-3,.,TRBD1,TRBJ2-2
CASVGPANDAYNEQFF,TGTGCCAGCGTCGGACCCGCTAATGATGCCTACAATGAGCAGTTCTTC,TRBV25-1,.,.,TRBJ2-1
CASSLRITEKLFF,TGTGCCAGCAGTTTACGAATAACCGAAAAACTGTTTTTT,TRBV28,once,.,TRBJ1-4
CASSPGLGGTYEQYF,TGTGCCAGCAGCCCCGGACTAGGCGGAACTTACGAGCAGTACTTC,TRBV27,.,TRBD2,TRBJ2-7
CASRPRGGNTEAFF,TGTGCCAGCAGACCCCGGGGAGGGAACACTGAAGCTTTCTTT,TRBV6-5,.,.,TRBJ1-1
CASRLSGALLNTEAFF,TGTGCCAGCAGACTATCGGGGGCCTTGTTGAACACTGAAGCTTTCTTT,TRBV11-3,.,.,TRBJ1-1
CASSLTPGPSYEQYF,TGTGCCAGCAGCTTAACGCCCGGCCCCTCCTACGAGCAGTACTTC,TRBV7-3,.,.,TRBJ2-7
CASSDPLGQNYGYTF,TGCGCCAGCAGTGACCCGCTAGGACAGAACTATGGCTACACCTTC,TRBV10-2,.,.,TRBJ1-2
CASSRLGGTGDSYEQYF,TGCGCCAGCAGCCGGCTAGGGGGGACAGGGGACTCCTACGAGCAGTACTTC,TRBV4-1,.,TRBD1,TRBJ2-7
CASSSRERGTYEQYF,TGTGCCAGCAGCTCCCGGGAGAGAGGCACCTACGAGCAGTACTTC,TRBV7-9,.,.,TRBJ2-7
CASSPLQGSGKLFF,TGTGCCAGCAGCCCCCTACAGGGTTCGGGAAAACTGTTTTTT,TRBV5-6,once,.,TRBJ1-4
CASSVSVVSEAFF,TGTGCCAGCAGTGTTAGCGTCGTATCTGAAGCTTTCTTT,TRBV2,.,.,TRBJ1-1
CASSVPGQADTEAFF,TGTGCCAGCAGTGTCCCGGGACAGGCCGACACTGAAGCTTTCTTT,TRBV2,.,TRBD1,TRBJ1-1
CASSLDRTSGSHTQYF,TGTGCCAGCAGCTTAGACAGGACTAGCGGGAGCCATACGCAGTATTTT,TRBV7-2,.,TRBD2,TRBJ2-3
CASSADPSGANVLTF,TGTGCCAGCAGCGCAGACCCCTCTGGGGCCAACGTCCTGACTTTC,TRBV9,.,.,TRBJ2-6
CASSRTGSSSYEQYF,TGTGCCAGCAGTCGGACAGGGTCGAGCTCCTACGAGCAGTACTTC,TRBV6-5,.,TRBD1,TRBJ2-7
CSVVKRGANVLTF,TGCAGCGTTGTCAAGCGCGGGGCCAACGTCCTGACTTTC,TRBV29-1,.,.,TRBJ2-6
CASSPLMGRANTEAFF,TGTGCCAGCTCACCACTAATGGGGAGGGCGAACACTGAAGCTTTCTTT,TRBV18,.,.,TRBJ1-1
CAISETSGGADTQYF,TGTGCCATCAGCGAGACTAGCGGGGGCGCAGATACGCAGTATTTT,TRBV10-3,.,TRBD2,TRBJ2-3
CASSVFASGNRETQYF,TGCGCCAGCAGTGTGTTCGCTAGCGGGAATCGGGAGACCCAGTACTTC,TRBV10-2,.,TRBD2,TRBJ2-5
CASTQRGQGAFGHTEAFF,TGTGCCAGCACTCAGCGGGGACAGGGGGCGTTTGGGCACACTGAAGCTTTCTTT,TRBV2,.,TRBD1,TRBJ1-1
CSALFPGGYTF,TGCAGTGCCCTCTTCCCGGGGGGCTACACCTTC,TRBV20-1,.,.,TRBJ1-2
CASRWGSNEKLFF,TGCGCCAGCAGATGGGGGTCTAATGAAAAACTGTTTTTT,TRBV5-1,.,.,TRBJ1-4
CASSLGLAGLYEQFF,TGTGCCAGCAGCTTGGGACTAGCGGGCCTCTATGAGCAGTTCTTC,TRBV5-6,.,TRBD2,TRBJ2-1
CASSGTSGYSYNEQFF,TGTGCCAGCAGTGGGACTAGCGGTTACTCCTACAATGAGCAGTTCTTC,TRBV2,.,TRBD2,TRBJ2-1
CASSASTVVGEKLFF,TGCGCCAGCAGCGCCTCCACGGTCGTGGGTGAAAAACTGTTTTTT,TRBV5-1,.,.,TRBJ1-4
CASSGQGNSYEQYF,TGTGCCAGCAGTGGGCAGGGCAACTCCTACGAGCAGTACTTC,TRBV6-5,few,.,TRBJ2-7
CAWSVRGDQPQHF,TGTGCCTGGAGTGTACGAGGAGATCAGCCCCAGCATTTT,TRBV30,few,.,TRBJ1-5
CASSDLIAGNTQYF,TGTGCCAGCAGTGATCTGATAGCGGGGAATACGCAGTATTTT,TRBV2,.,TRBD2,TRBJ2-3
CAWSVRGVYQPQHF,TGTGCCTGGAGTGTACGGGGGGTCTATCAGCCCCAGCATTTT,TRBV30,once,.,TRBJ1-5
CASSQVELSYNEQFF,TGCGCCAGCAGCCAAGTTGAACTCTCCTACAATGAGCAGTTCTTC,TRBV4-1,.,.,TRBJ2-1
CASSRTSSYEQYF,TGTGCCAGCAGCCGGACTAGTTCCTACGAGCAGTACTTC,TRBV5-4,.,TRBD2,TRBJ2-7
CASTPRGGIYGYTF,TGTGCCAGCACCCCACGGGGGGGAATCTATGGCTACACCTTC,TRBV27,.,.,TRBJ1-2
CASSEPGVDVRQYF,TGTGCCAGCAGTGAACCGGGGGTGGACGTCCGGCAGTACTTC,TRBV6-1,.,.,TRBJ2-7
CSVEDSLFTGQGGTEAFF,TGCAGCGTTGAAGACAGCCTATTCACCGGACAGGGGGGCACTGAAGCTTTCTTT,TRBV29-1,once,TRBD1,TRBJ1-1
CASSVATNEKLFF,TGTGCCAGCTCGGTGGCAACTAATGAAAAACTGTTTTTT,TRBV18,.,.,TRBJ1-4
CASTQHPTGPTDTQYF,TGTGCCAGCACCCAGCACCCGACAGGCCCCACAGATACGCAGTATTTT,TRBV2,few,.,TRBJ2-3
CASSVARRRFNSPLHF,TGTGCCAGCAGCGTAGCTCGGCGTCGGTTTAATTCACCCCTCCACTTT,TRBV9,.,.,TRBJ1-6
CSVVDGSYEQYF,TGCAGCGTCGTGGACGGGTCCTACGAGCAGTACTTC,TRBV29-1,.,.,TRBJ2-7
CASSRGARGAFYNEQFF,TGTGCCAGCAGCCGGGGGGCCCGGGGAGCCTTTTACAATGAGCAGTTCTTC,TRBV7-9,.,.,TRBJ2-1
CASSIGRDRAGELFF,TGTGCCAGTAGTATAGGGAGGGACAGGGCCGGGGAGCTGTTTTTT,TRBV19,.,TRBD1,TRBJ2-2
CASSKPGERGGDEQYF,TGTGCCAGTAGTAAACCGGGGGAACGGGGAGGCGACGAGCAGTACTTC,TRBV19,.,.,TRBJ2-7
CASSYLGTGGYNEQFF,TGTGCCAGCAGCTACCTAGGGACAGGGGGTTATAATGAGCAGTTCTTC,TRBV7-2,.,TRBD1,TRBJ2-1
CASSIARGRSGNEQFF,TGTGCCAGTAGTATAGCCAGGGGGCGATCGGGCAATGAGCAGTTCTTC,TRBV19,.,TRBD1,TRBJ2-1
CASSQRGLGGNEQFF,TGCGCCAGCAGCCAAAGAGGACTAGGTGGCAATGAGCAGTTCTTC,TRBV4-3,.,TRBD2,TRBJ2-1
CASSLAAAGGRAPADTQYF,TGCGCCAGCAGCTTGGCAGCAGCGGGAGGGCGCGCTCCCGCAGATACGCAGTATTTT,TRBV5-1,.,TRBD2,TRBJ2-3
CASSYSVQRSGNTIYF,TGTGCCAGCAGTTACTCGGTACAGCGCTCTGGAAACACCATATATTTT,TRBV6-6,.,.,TRBJ1-3
CASSLKSAQETQYF,TGTGCCAGCAGCTTAAAGTCAGCGCAAGAGACCCAGTACTTC,TRBV7-6,few,.,TRBJ2-5
CASSVRGPRNTGELFF,TGTGCCAGTAGTGTCCGGGGTCCTAGGAACACCGGGGAGCTGTTTTTT,TRBV19,.,.,TRBJ2-2
CASSLDGTGGNTGELFF,TGTGCCAGCAGCTTAGACGGGACAGGGGGCAACACCGGGGAGCTGTTTTTT,TRBV7-2,.,TRBD1,TRBJ2-2
CAWSVHQGYNSPLHF,TGTGCCTGGAGTGTTCATCAGGGGTATAATTCACCCCTCCACTTT,TRBV30,.,.,TRBJ1-6
CASSGQGAGYGYTF,TGTGCCAGCAGTGGACAGGGGGCCGGTTATGGCTACACCTTC,TRBV2,once,TRBD1,TRBJ1-2
CAIGPTETYGYTF,TGTGCCATCGGACCGACAGAGACCTATGGCTACACCTTC,TRBV10-3,.,.,TRBJ1-2
CASNGRGRDEQFF,TGTGCCAGCAACGGGAGGGGTAGGGATGAGCAGTTCTTC,TRBV27,.,TRBD2,TRBJ2-1
CASSSRAGQGAETQYF,TGTGCCAGCAGCTCTAGGGCGGGACAGGGCGCGGAGACCCAGTACTTC,TRBV7-8,.,TRBD1,TRBJ2-5
CASIHPPGLAANTGELFF,TGTGCCAGCATCCATCCACCCGGACTAGCGGCGAACACCGGGGAGCTGTTTTTT,TRBV5-8,.,TRBD2,TRBJ2-2
CASSLAPGLKYGYTF,TGTGCCAGCAGTCTCGCCCCGGGACTTAAGTATGGCTACACCTTC,TRBV9,.,.,TRBJ1-2
CASSVGLAGGHQETQYF,TGTGCCAGCAGCGTAGGACTAGCGGGGGGCCACCAAGAGACCCAGTACTTC,TRBV7-9,.,TRBD2,TRBJ2-5
CASSWVIAGGVSGELFF,TGCGCCAGCAGTTGGGTTATAGCGGGAGGCGTTTCCGGGGAGCTGTTTTTT,TRBV5-1,.,TRBD2,TRBJ2-2